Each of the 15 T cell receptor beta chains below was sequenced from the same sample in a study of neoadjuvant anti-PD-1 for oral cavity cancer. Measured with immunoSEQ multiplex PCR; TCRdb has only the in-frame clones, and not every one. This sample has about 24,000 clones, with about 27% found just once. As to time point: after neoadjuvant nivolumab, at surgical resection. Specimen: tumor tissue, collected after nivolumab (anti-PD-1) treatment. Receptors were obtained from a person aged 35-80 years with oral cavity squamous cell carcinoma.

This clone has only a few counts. CDR3 coding DNA: TGCAGCGTTCCAGACAGGGGTACCAAAAACATTCAGTACTTC. This gives the protein CSVPDRGTKNIQYF. The chain joins TRBV29-1 to TRBJ2-4; TRBD1 matches 8 bases. The CDR3 totals 14 residues. Trimming cost V 5 bases and J 2 bases; bases outside gene matches: 5. Germline V gives CDR1 SQVTM, CDR2 ANQGSEA. The full variable domain, in which reference TRBV29-1 and TRBJ2-4 provide the parts outside the CDR3, is SAVISQKPSRDICQRGTSLTIQCQVDSQVTMMFWYRQQPGQSLTLIATANQGSEATYESGFVIDKFPISRPNLTFSTLTVSNMSPEDSSIYLCSVPDRGTKNIQYFGAGTRLSVL.

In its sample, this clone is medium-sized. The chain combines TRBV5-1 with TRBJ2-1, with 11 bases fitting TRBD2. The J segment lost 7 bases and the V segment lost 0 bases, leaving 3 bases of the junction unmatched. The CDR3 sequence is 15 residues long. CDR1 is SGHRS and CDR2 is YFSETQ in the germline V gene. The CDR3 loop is CASSLGLAGGNEQFF. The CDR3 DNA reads TGCGCCAGCAGCTTGGGCCTAGCGGGAGGTAATGAGCAGTTCTTC.

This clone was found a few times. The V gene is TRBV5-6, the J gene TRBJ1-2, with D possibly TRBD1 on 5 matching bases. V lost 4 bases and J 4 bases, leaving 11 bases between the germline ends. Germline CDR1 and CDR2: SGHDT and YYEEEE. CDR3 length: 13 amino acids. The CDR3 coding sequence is TGTGCCAGCAGCACGACAGTGGGCTATGGCTACACCTTC. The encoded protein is CASSTTVGYGYTF.

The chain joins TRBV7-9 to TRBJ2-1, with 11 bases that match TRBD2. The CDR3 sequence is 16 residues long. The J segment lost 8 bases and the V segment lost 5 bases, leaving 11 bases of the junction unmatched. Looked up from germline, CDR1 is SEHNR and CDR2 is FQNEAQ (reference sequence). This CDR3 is CASSLGGSGGAHEQFF. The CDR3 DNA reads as TGTGCCAGCAGCCTTGGTGGTAGCGGGGGGGCACATGAGCAGTTCTTC.

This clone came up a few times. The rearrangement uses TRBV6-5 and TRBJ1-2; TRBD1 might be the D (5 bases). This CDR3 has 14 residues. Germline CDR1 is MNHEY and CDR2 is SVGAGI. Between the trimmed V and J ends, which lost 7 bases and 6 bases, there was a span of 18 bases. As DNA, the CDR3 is TGTGCCAGCACCCATTCGGGCAGAGGGGATGGCTACACCTTC. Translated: CASTHSGRGDGYTF.

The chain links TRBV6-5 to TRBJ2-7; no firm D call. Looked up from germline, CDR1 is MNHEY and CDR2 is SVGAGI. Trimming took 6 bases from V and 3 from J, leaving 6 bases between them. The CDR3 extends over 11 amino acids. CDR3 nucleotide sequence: TGTGCCAGCAGCCGTGACTACGAGCAGTACTTC. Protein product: CASSRDYEQYF.

CDR3 nucleotide sequence: TGTGCCAGCAGCCCGAGGAGGGGCCCCAATCAGCCCCAGCATTTT. Its translation is CASSPRRGPNQPQHF. J is TRBJ1-5 and V is TRBV27; possibly TRBD1 for D (5 bases). Germline V gives CDR1 MNHEY, CDR2 SMNVEV (reference sequence). The germline V and J ends were trimmed by 6 bases and 3 bases, with 15 bases remaining between them. CDR3 length: 15 amino acids.

The CDR3 sequence: CAWSVPTGRFF. CDR3 nucleotides: TGTGCCTGGAGTGTACCAACAGGGCGGTTCTTC. V is TRBV30 and J is TRBJ2-1; weak D call: TRBD1 (6 bases). The CDR3 runs to 11 residues. V gave up 0 bases and J gave up 15 bases, with 12 bases separating them. Germline CDR1 and CDR2: GTSNPN and SVGIG (reference sequence).

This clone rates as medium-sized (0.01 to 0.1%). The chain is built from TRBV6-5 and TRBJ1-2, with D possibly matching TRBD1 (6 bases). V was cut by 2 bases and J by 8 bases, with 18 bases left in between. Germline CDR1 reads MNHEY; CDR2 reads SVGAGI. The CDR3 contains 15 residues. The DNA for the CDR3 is TGTGCCAGCAGTTACCAAGGGGGGTCGGGGGACGGCTACACCTTC. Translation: CASSYQGGSGDGYTF.

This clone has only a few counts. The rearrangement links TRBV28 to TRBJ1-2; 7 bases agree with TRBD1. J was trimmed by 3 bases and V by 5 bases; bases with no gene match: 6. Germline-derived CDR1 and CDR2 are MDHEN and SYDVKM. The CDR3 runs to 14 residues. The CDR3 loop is CASSRGGADYGYTF. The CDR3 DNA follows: TGTGCCAGCAGTAGAGGGGGCGCGGACTATGGCTACACCTTC.

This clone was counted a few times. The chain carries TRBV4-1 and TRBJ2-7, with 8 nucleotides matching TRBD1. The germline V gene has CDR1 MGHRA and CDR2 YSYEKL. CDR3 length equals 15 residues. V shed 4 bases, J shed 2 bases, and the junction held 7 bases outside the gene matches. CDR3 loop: CASSPTGDQPYEQYF. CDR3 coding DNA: TGCGCCAGCAGCCCGACAGGGGATCAACCCTACGAGCAGTACTTC.

In nucleotides, the CDR3 is TGTGCCAGCAGCTTGGGACAGGGGGCGCGTGGCGAGCAGTACTTC. As protein: CASSLGQGARGEQYF. The chain carries TRBV7-9 and TRBJ2-7; TRBD1 aligns across 12 bases. V shed 3 bases and J 6 bases; nucleotides not matched to a gene: 6. CDR1 SEHNR and CDR2 FQNEAQ come from the germline V gene (reference sequence). The CDR3 sequence is 15 residues long.

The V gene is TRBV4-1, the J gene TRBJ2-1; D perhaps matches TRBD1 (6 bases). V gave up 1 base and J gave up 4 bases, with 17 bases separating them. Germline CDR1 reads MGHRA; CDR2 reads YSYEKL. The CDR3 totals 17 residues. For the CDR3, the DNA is TGCGCCAGCAGCCAAGGAAAATGGGACAACGTTTACAATGAGCAGTTCTTC. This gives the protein CASSQGKWDNVYNEQFF.

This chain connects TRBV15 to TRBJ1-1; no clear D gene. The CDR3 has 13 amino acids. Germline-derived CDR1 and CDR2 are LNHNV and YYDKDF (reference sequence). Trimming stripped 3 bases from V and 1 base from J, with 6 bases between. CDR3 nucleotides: TGTGCCACCAGCAGGAGAGGGAACACTGAAGCTTTCTTT. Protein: CATSRRGNTEAFF.

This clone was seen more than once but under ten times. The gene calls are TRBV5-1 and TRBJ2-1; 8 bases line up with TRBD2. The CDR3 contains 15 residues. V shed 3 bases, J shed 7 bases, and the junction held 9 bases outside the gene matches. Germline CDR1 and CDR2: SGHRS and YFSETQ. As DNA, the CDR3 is TGCGCCAGCAGCTCTAGCGGGCGGCCACGGAATGAGCAGTTCTTC. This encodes CASSSSGRPRNEQFF.